The 23 T cell receptor beta chains listed next were all sequenced from one sample in a study of synovial regulatory T cells in juvenile arthritis. TCRdb's copy holds only in-frame clones and misses some; the assay was immunoSEQ multiplex PCR. The sample includes 7,500 to 10,000 clones. The sequenced sample was Treg cells from blood. The subset is: remaining (HLA-DR-negative) circulating blood Treg cells. All receptors derive from a donor aged 2-30 years with juvenile idiopathic arthritis.

The rearrangement joins TRBV9 to TRBJ1-2; there is no DNA to check the TCRdb D call of TRBD1. This CDR3 has 15 residues. The nucleotide record is missing. Germline CDR1 SGDLS, CDR2 YYNGEE. This chain's CDR3 is CASSVGYRDNYGYTF.

This rearrangement joins TRBV7-2 to TRBJ1-4. This CDR3 is 16 amino acids long. No DNA accompanies this entry. Germline assignment: CDR1 SGHTA and CDR2 FQGNSA. The chain's CDR3 is CASSPRGGRSNEKLFF. Looking up the rest from reference TRBV7-2 and TRBJ1-4 gives the full variable domain: GAGVSQSPSNKVTEKGKDVELRCDPISGHTALYWYRQSLGQGLEFLIYFQGNSAPDKSGLPSDRFSAERTGGSVSTLTIQRTQQEDSAVYLCASSPRGGRSNEKLFFGSGTQLSVL.

V gene TRBV5-1 combines with J gene TRBJ2-5; the D call of TRBD2 rests on TCRdb alone, since no DNA is present to check it. CDR3 length equals 12 residues. The coding DNA is unavailable. Germline lookup yields CDR1 SGHRS and CDR2 YFSETQ. The CDR3 loop is CASSLSGETQYF.

V and J are TRBV13 and TRBJ1-2; TCRdb reports TRBD1, a call that lacks DNA to check it against. This CDR3 spans 12 amino acids. No nucleotide data were recorded. CDR1 is PRHDT and CDR2 is FYEKMQ in the germline V gene (reference sequence). CDR3 region: CASSARQGGYTF.

This sequence joins TRBV9 and TRBJ1-2; there is no DNA to check the TCRdb D call of TRBD1. Per the germline V gene, CDR1 is SGDLS and CDR2 is YYNGEE. The CDR3 has 12 amino acids. DNA for this receptor is not on file. CDR3 amino acids: CASSAHRDGYTF.

This clone is identified as medium-sized (0.01 to 0.1%) from frequency. This chain joins TRBV4-3 and TRBJ2-7; the D gene TCRdb calls, TRBD2, cannot be checked with no DNA. Germline V CDR1 and CDR2: LGHNA, YSLEER. The CDR3 is 18 amino acids. The coding DNA is unavailable. This chain's CDR3 is CASSATLAGETLSYEQYF.

The rearrangement joins TRBV28 to TRBJ2-7; TCRdb's D call of TRBD1 is untestable without DNA. The germline V gene encodes CDR1 MDHEN and CDR2 SYDVKM. This CDR3 region has 19 residues. There is no recorded DNA. The CDR3 protein is CASSLFGRGRARKPYEQYF.

The chain recombines TRBV10-3 with TRBJ2-4; the TCRdb D gene call, TRBD2, has no DNA to confirm it. The CDR3 has 17 residues. DNA for this receptor is not on file. Germline CDR1 ENHRY, CDR2 SYGVKD. The CDR3 sequence: CAISESFQRLAKNIQYF.

This rearrangement joins TRBV19 to TRBJ1-2; TCRdb names TRBD1, which stays unverified in the absence of DNA. The CDR3 is made up of 13 amino acids. No DNA sequence was recorded. Germline V gene sequence: CDR1 LNHDA, CDR2 SQIVND (reference sequence). This CDR3 is CASSTGTDYGYTF.

The gene calls are TRBV6-1 and TRBJ2-3; TCRdb proposes TRBD2, but this gene call is untestable without DNA. The germline V gene encodes CDR1 MNHNS and CDR2 SASEGT. The CDR3 sequence is 13 residues long. No nucleotide data were recorded. CDR3: CASSAIQRGTQYF.

The chain recombines TRBV18 with TRBJ2-3; checking the TCRdb D call of TRBD2 is not possible without DNA. The CDR3 runs to 16 residues. DNA was not recorded. The germline gives CDR1 KGHSH, CDR2 LQKENI. The chain's CDR3 is CASSLSRSGSTDTQYF. The full variable domain, completed using reference TRBV18 and TRBJ2-3, is NAGVMQNPRHLVRRRGQEARLRCSPMKGHSHVYWYRQLPEEGLKFMVYLQKENIIDESGMPKERFSAEFPKEGPSILRIQQVVRGDSAAYFCASSLSRSGSTDTQYFGPGTRLTVL.

The chain joins TRBV19 to TRBJ2-4; TCRdb selects TRBD1, and the lack of DNA leaves this call unchecked. CDR1 and CDR2 from the germline V gene are LNHDA and SQIVND (reference sequence). There are 15 residues in the CDR3. Nucleotide data are not available. Here the CDR3 reads CASSIILQGGGIQYF.

The V gene is TRBV11-1, the J gene TRBJ1-4; there is no DNA to check the TCRdb D call of TRBD1. The CDR3 has 15 amino acids. Only the protein sequence is given. CDR1 and CDR2 from the germline V gene are SGHAT and FQDESV (reference sequence). CDR3 sequence: CASSLGGQRNEKLFF.

The chain recombines TRBV27 with TRBJ2-1. This CDR3 comprises 14 residues. No DNA accompanies this entry. Germline values: CDR1 MNHEY, CDR2 SMNVEV (reference sequence). CDR3 region: CASARGLRYDEQFF.

The chain employs TRBV6-1 and TRBJ1-6; the D call from TCRdb, TRBD1, cannot be confirmed without DNA. The CDR3 is 15 residues long. The coding DNA is unavailable. Per the germline V gene, CDR1 is MNHNS and CDR2 is SASEGT. The chain's CDR3 is CASSDSQGLNSPLHF.

The V gene is TRBV19, the J gene TRBJ1-2; TCRdb gives TRBD1 as the D gene, but with no DNA this cannot be confirmed. Germline values: CDR1 LNHDA, CDR2 SQIVND (reference sequence). This CDR3 has 12 amino acids. No coding sequence is recorded. This CDR3 reads CASSERGYGYTF. Full variable domain (outside the CDR3, taken from reference TRBV19 and TRBJ1-2): DGGITQSPKYLFRKEGQNVTLSCEQNLNHDAMYWYRQDPGQGLRLIYYSQIVNDFQKGDIAEGYSVSREKKESFPLTVTSAQKNPTAFYLCASSERGYGYTFGSGTRLTVV.

The chain combines TRBV4-1 with TRBJ1-2. The CDR3 has 16 amino acids. Nucleotide data are not available. Germline-derived CDR1 and CDR2 are MGHRA and YSYEKL. CDR3 in amino acids: CASSPARSQTLYGYTF.

This chain joins TRBV29-1 and TRBJ1-1. The germline V gene encodes CDR1 SQVTM and CDR2 ANQGSEA. This CDR3 comprises 9 residues. No nucleotide data were recorded. CDR3 amino acids: CSVDTEAFF.

V gene TRBV18 combines with J gene TRBJ1-2. The CDR3 loop spans 13 amino acids. A DNA sequence was not provided. Germline CDR1 and CDR2: KGHSH and LQKENI. CDR3 residues: CASSPPGGYGYTF. Drawing the rest from reference TRBV18 and TRBJ1-2, the complete variable domain is NAGVMQNPRHLVRRRGQEARLRCSPMKGHSHVYWYRQLPEEGLKFMVYLQKENIIDESGMPKERFSAEFPKEGPSILRIQQVVRGDSAAYFCASSPPGGYGYTFGSGTRLTVV.

The chain links TRBV4-1 to TRBJ2-3; TCRdb names TRBD1, which stays unverified in the absence of DNA. Looked up from germline, CDR1 is MGHRA and CDR2 is YSYEKL. CDR3 size: 15 residues. No coding sequence is recorded. CDR3 protein: CASSFVNRRTDTQYF.

This chain connects TRBV28 to TRBJ2-1; TCRdb proposes TRBD2, but this gene call is untestable without DNA. This CDR3 spans 14 amino acids. The DNA is not on file. Germline V gene data show CDR1 as MDHEN and CDR2 as SYDVKM. The CDR3 region is CASGGLLAGDEQFF.

The chain uses TRBV18 and TRBJ2-5. Germline loops: CDR1 KGHSH, CDR2 LQKENI. The CDR3 covers 11 residues. No DNA appears here. This CDR3 reads CASSPQETQYF.

The V and J genes are TRBV6-1 and TRBJ2-2. Germline assignment: CDR1 MNHNS and CDR2 SASEGT. This CDR3 has 13 amino acids. No DNA is recorded. CDR3 in amino acids: CASSPGGAGELFF.